This T cell receptor beta chain was recovered during a study of blood T cell repertoires in COVID-19. About the study: Collection of acute and convalescent COVID-19 samples took place in the United States, Italy and Spain.

Adults between roughly 18 and 95 years of age took part from 20 to 25 US areas. Exposed enrollees encountered a COVID-19 case at some point within 2 weeks before study entry. Original processing methods: Using reference gene primer amplification, nucleated cell counts were estimated. Sequenced by immunoSEQ multiplex PCR; TCRdb stores in-frame clones only, minus some. V and J calls and clone size come straight from that table; D and trimming were deduced from the DNA. The profile shows about 270,000 clones, 75% to 95% of them singletons. V lost 1 base and J lost 6, with 21 bases in between. The CDR3 covers 17 residues. Germline-derived CDR1 and CDR2 are KGHSH and LQKENI.

The gene calls are TRBV18 and TRBJ1-2; D may be TRBD1 (6 bases). This receptor was identified in a man aged 35 to 55 who had been exposed to COVID-19. Sequences were obtained from PBMCs or T cells enriched from blood (not recorded which). Here the CDR3 DNA reads TGTGCCAGCTCACCACAGACAGGAGGCGTTTCTATGGATGGCTACACCTTC. This encodes CASSPQTGGVSMDGYTF.